This T cell receptor (beta chain) was documented in a study of T cell responses to AZD1222 COVID-19 vaccine. In the case of this clone: Its target is not known.

Libraries were prepared by immunoSEQ multiplex PCR; TCRdb keeps only in-frame clonotypes and omits some of them. The sample shows around 170,000 clones, approximately 91% of them seen only once. Regarding the study as a whole: Spike was spanned by vaccine-associated CD4 TCRs, which were dominant at 160-218 and 743-854.

Germline V gives CDR1 MNHNS, CDR2 SASEGT. After removal of 3 bases from V and 4 bases from J, the junction contained 2 bases not matched to a gene. The CDR3 is 13 amino acids. The origin of this receptor is an adult in good health. This sample comprised peripheral blood, obtained on day 0 of AZD1222 vaccination. The rearrangement links TRBV6-1 to TRBJ2-7, with 8 nucleotides matching TRBD1. The CDR3 sequence is CASSDRGPYEQYF. The CDR3 DNA sequence: TGTGCCAGCAGTGACAGGGGGCCATACGAGCAGTACTTC.